Below, 5 T cell receptor beta chains from the same sample are listed, as sequenced in a study of cytomegalovirus exposure and HLA in healthy donors. The assay was immunoSEQ multiplex PCR, and TCRdb's table has in-frame clones only and misses some. The sample consists of some 320,000 clones, around 90% of them appearing once. Sequencing was performed on PBMCs. These receptors all stem from a woman in her twenties or thirties in good health and CMV-seropositive.

Turning to this clone: Other DNA sequences of this sample code for an identical CDR3. The rearrangement links TRBV5-1 to TRBJ1-2, with D perhaps matching TRBD1 (5 bases). Looked up from germline, CDR1 is SGHRS and CDR2 is YFSETQ. V was pared by 2 bases and J by 6 bases, with 8 bases between. The CDR3 contains 12 residues. The CDR3 coding sequence is TGCGCCAGCAGCTTAGTAGGGGATGGCTACACCTTC. Its translation is CASSLVGDGYTF.

The V and J genes are TRBV18 and TRBJ2-7; D gene uncertain. This CDR3 is built from 16 residues. The germline gives CDR1 KGHSH, CDR2 LQKENI. V was clipped by 0 bases and J by 0 bases, with 12 bases between them. This chain's CDR3 is CASSPPPPVPSYEQYF. Here the CDR3 DNA reads TGTGCCAGCTCACCACCTCCGCCAGTACCCTCCTACGAGCAGTACTTC.

The CDR3 region is CSAVDGYEGYTF. CDR3 nucleotides: TGCAGCGCGGTGGACGGCTATGAGGGCTACACCTTC. V gene TRBV29-1 combines with J gene TRBJ1-2; D is undetermined. CDR1 and CDR2 from the germline V gene are SQVTM and ANQGSEA. The CDR3 has 12 amino acids. V lost 7 bases and J lost 8, with 17 bases in between.

The genes are TRBV7-2 and TRBJ2-7; 7 nucleotides line up with TRBD1. J gave up 1 base and V 3 bases, and 9 bases lay outside the gene matches. The CDR3 has 16 amino acids. Germline CDR1 reads SGHTA; CDR2 reads FQGNSA. The CDR3 is CASSFGTGVPSYEQYF. The DNA of the CDR3 is TGTGCCAGCAGCTTCGGCACAGGGGTTCCTTCCTACGAGCAGTACTTC.

The J gene is TRBJ2-6, the V gene TRBV6-4; D ambiguous. The germline gives CDR1 MRHNA, CDR2 SNTAGT. There are 17 residues in the CDR3. V lost 7 bases to trimming and J lost 0 bases, with 16 bases between them. The CDR3 region is CASTQFPFNSGANVLTF. CDR3 sequence (DNA): TGTGCCAGCACCCAGTTCCCCTTTAACTCTGGGGCCAACGTCCTGACTTTC.